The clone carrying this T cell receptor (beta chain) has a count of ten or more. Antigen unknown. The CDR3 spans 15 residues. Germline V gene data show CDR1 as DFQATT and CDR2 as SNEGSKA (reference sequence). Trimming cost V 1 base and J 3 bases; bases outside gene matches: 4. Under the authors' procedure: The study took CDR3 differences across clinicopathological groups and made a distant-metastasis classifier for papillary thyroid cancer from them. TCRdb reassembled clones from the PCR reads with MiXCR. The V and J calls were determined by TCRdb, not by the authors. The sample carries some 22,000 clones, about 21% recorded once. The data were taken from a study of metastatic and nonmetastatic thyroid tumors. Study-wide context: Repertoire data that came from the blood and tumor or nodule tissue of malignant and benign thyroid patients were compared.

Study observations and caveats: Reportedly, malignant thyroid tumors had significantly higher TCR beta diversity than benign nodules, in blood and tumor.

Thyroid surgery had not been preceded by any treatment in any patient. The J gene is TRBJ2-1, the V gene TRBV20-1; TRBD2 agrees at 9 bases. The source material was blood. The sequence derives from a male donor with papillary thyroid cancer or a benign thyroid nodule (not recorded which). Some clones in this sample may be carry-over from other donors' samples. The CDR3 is CSARVPLAGYNEQFF. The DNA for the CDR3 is TGCAGTGCTAGAGTGCCACTAGCGGGCTACAATGAGCAGTTCTTC.